This TCR beta chain was sequenced for a study of cytomegalovirus exposure and HLA in healthy donors. General observations from the study: According to a subsequent analysis, TCR clusters from the first cohort were inclined to appear together in the 120 validation repertoires. Accounts indicate the classifier identified cytomegalovirus status with strong specificity and sensitivity. Despite most TCR sequences being rare, some public TCRs occurred in many donors.

Notes on this clone: What it binds is not known.

Germline V gene sequence: CDR1 KGHSH, CDR2 LQKENI. V gave up 2 bases and J gave up 1 base, with 9 bases separating them. This CDR3 has 16 amino acids. Only in-frame clones appear in the TCRdb table, and some are missing; sequencing was by immunoSEQ multiplex PCR. Counted here are over 130,000 clones, around 90% occurring once; the ten biggest clones make up less than 9%. The sample was PBMCs. The genes are TRBV18 and TRBJ2-6, with D hard to call. The origin of this receptor is a man between 18 and 35 years old in good health and CMV-seropositive. The CDR3 sequence: CASSPTSRSGANVLTF. The CDR3 DNA sequence: TGTGCCAGCTCACCAACATCTAGGTCTGGGGCCAACGTCCTGACTTTC.